A selection of T cell receptor beta chains follows, all from one sample in a study of OX40 agonist ivuxolimab in advanced cancers. The repertoire was sequenced with immunoSEQ multiplex PCR; TCRdb's copy has only in-frame clones and lacks some. The data show more than 65,000 clones, 85% to 90% seen once. This specimen was CD4+ or CD8+ T cells sorted from blood, taken in a trial of the OX40 agonist ivuxolimab. Receptor source: an adult with an advanced solid tumor such as melanoma, head and neck, liver or kidney cancer. CDR3s include the opening cysteine and the closing phenylalanine or tryptophan. A D gene is named only where the DNA matches it firmly. Size is omitted from some rows. Given values are once, few, many or a class for expanded clones.

.	TRBJ2-1	TRBV5-1	TRBD2	CASSSPRREGFNNEQFF	TGCGCCAGCAGCTCCCCTCGGCGGGAGGGCTTCAACAATGAGCAGTTCTTC
.	TRBJ2-7	TRBV6-5	.	CASSPGTNTYEQYF	TGTGCCAGCAGCCCCGGGACAAATACCTACGAGCAGTACTTC
.	TRBJ2-5	TRBV4-3	TRBD1	CASSQGVTGTEWETQYF	TGCGCCAGCAGCCAGGGCGTAACGGGGACAGAATGGGAGACCCAGTACTTC
.	TRBJ2-2	TRBV7-3	.	CASSFPGVTGELFF	TGTGCCAGCAGCTTCCCAGGGGTTACCGGGGAGCTGTTTTTT
.	TRBJ2-7	TRBV28	.	CASSNGVPYEQYF	TGTGCCAGCAGCAACGGGGTTCCCTACGAGCAGTACTTC
.	TRBJ2-5	TRBV5-1	.	CASSLAGGEETQYF	TGCGCCAGCAGCTTGGCCGGAGGGGAAGAGACCCAGTACTTC
.	TRBJ1-6	TRBV6-5	.	CASSFGLSGNSPLHF	TGTGCCAGCAGTTTTGGACTTTCCGGGAATTCACCCCTCCACTTT
many	TRBJ1-2	TRBV30	.	CAWSEPLGPYGYTF	TGTGCCTGGAGTGAGCCGTTAGGGCCCTATGGCTACACCTTC
once	TRBJ2-3	TRBV27	.	CASSWADQTDTQYF	TGTGCCAGCAGTTGGGCAGATCAAACAGATACGCAGTATTTT
.	TRBJ2-7	TRBV10-3	.	CAISGTGKGGEQYF	TGTGCCATCAGTGGGACAGGAAAGGGGGGCGAGCAGTACTTC
.	TRBJ1-3	TRBV19	TRBD1	CASSTDRAYSGNTIYF	TGTGCCAGTAGTACGGACAGGGCCTACTCTGGAAACACCATATATTTT
.	TRBJ1-2	TRBV7-2	.	CASSLARENGYTF	TGTGCCAGCAGCTTAGCCAGGGAGAATGGCTACACCTTC
.	TRBJ1-1	TRBV7-2	TRBD1	CASSLTGDDTEAFF	TGTGCCAGCAGCCTAACAGGGGATGACACTGAAGCTTTCTTT
.	TRBJ1-1	TRBV7-9	.	CASSPAVGAWTEAFF	TGTGCCAGCAGCCCCGCGGTCGGGGCTTGGACTGAAGCTTTCTTT
.	TRBJ2-7	TRBV7-2	TRBD2	CASSLGTSGSGLDF	TGTGCCAGCAGCTTAGGGACTAGCGGGAGTGGTTTAGACTTC
.	TRBJ2-1	TRBV30	TRBD2	CAWTRSRTSGRSVIF	TGTGCCTGGACGAGGTCCCGGACTAGCGGGAGGTCCGTGATCTTC
once	TRBJ2-5	TRBV6-6	.	CASSYWIQETQYF	TGTGCCAGCAGTTATTGGATCCAAGAGACCCAGTACTTC
.	TRBJ2-2	TRBV6-5	.	CASRTQTNTGELFF	TGTGCCAGCAGAACCCAGACGAACACCGGGGAGCTGTTTTTT
.	TRBJ2-4	TRBV5-1	TRBD2	CASSRWTSGVGGEGNIQYF	TGCGCCAGCAGCCGCTGGACTAGCGGGGTCGGAGGAGAAGGAAACATTCAGTACTTC
once	TRBJ2-1	TRBV30	.	CAWSWGAIGNEQFF	TGTGCCTGGAGTTGGGGGGCGATAGGCAATGAGCAGTTCTTC
.	TRBJ1-5	TRBV4-2	.	CASSQGTQLNQPQHF	TGTGCCAGCAGCCAAGGGACCCAGCTGAATCAGCCCCAGCATTTT
.	TRBJ2-1	TRBV6-1	.	CASSVSRGGLSYNEQFF	TGTGCCAGCAGTGTGTCGAGAGGGGGGCTTTCCTACAATGAGCAGTTCTTC
.	TRBJ2-1	TRBV6-5	TRBD1	CASRDRAAYNEQFF	TGTGCCAGCAGGGACAGGGCGGCCTACAATGAGCAGTTCTTC
.	TRBJ1-3	TRBV11-2	TRBD1	CASSPLTGRGNTIYF	TGTGCCAGCAGCCCTTTGACAGGGCGCGGAAACACCATATATTTT
.	TRBJ2-2	TRBV27	.	CASLAHGATGELFF	TGTGCCAGCTTGGCCCACGGAGCAACCGGGGAGCTGTTTTTT
.	TRBJ2-4	TRBV6-6	.	CASTQVGSAKNIQYF	TGTGCCAGCACCCAGGTGGGTTCGGCCAAAAACATTCAGTACTTC
.	TRBJ1-2	TRBV6-5	.	CASSTRTGPYGYTF	TGTGCCAGCAGTACCCGTACAGGGCCCTATGGCTACACCTTC
.	TRBJ1-6	TRBV14	.	CASTPGPDSPLHF	TGTGCCAGCACCCCCGGACCGGATTCACCCCTCCACTTT
.	TRBJ1-5	TRBV27	TRBD1	CASSKRTGEGQHF	TGTGCCAGCAGCAAAAGGACAGGGGAGGGGCAGCATTTT
.	TRBJ2-1	TRBV6-5	.	CASMLRGSSYNEQFF	TGTGCCAGCATGTTGAGGGGTAGTTCCTACAATGAGCAGTTCTTC
.	TRBJ1-1	TRBV10-1	.	CASSVGWNTEAFF	TGCGCCAGCAGTGTCGGGTGGAACACTGAAGCTTTCTTT
.	TRBJ1-4	TRBV4-2	.	CASSQDPSGPTVVGDEKLFF	TGTGCCAGCAGCCAAGATCCCTCGGGACCGACGGTCGTCGGTGATGAAAAACTGTTTTTT
once	TRBJ2-1	TRBV29-1	.	CSVEISLASSYNEQFF	TGCAGCGTAGAAATCTCCCTAGCTAGCTCCTACAATGAGCAGTTCTTC
.	TRBJ1-2	TRBV25-1	.	CASSEYKTGSYGYTF	TGTGCCAGCAGTGAATATAAAACAGGGTCCTATGGCTACACCTTC
once	TRBJ1-1	TRBV5-6	TRBD1	CASSPGQGVKAFF	TGTGCCAGCAGCCCGGGACAGGGGGTGAAAGCTTTCTTT
.	TRBJ1-1	TRBV7-3	.	CASSFGGAEAFF	TGTGCCAGCAGCTTCGGGGGAGCTGAAGCTTTCTTT
few	TRBJ2-7	TRBV10-1	.	CASSEGGGRLGWNF	TGCGCCAGCAGCGAGGGGGGGGGCCGGTTGGGGTGGAACTTC
.	TRBJ2-1	TRBV9	TRBD2	CASSPGLVRNEQFF	TGTGCCAGCAGCCCCGGACTAGTCCGCAATGAGCAGTTCTTC
once	TRBJ2-3	TRBV2	TRBD2	CASSVAGRADTQYF	TGTGCCAGCAGTGTAGCGGGAAGGGCAGATACGCAGTATTTT
.	TRBJ2-1	TRBV7-2	TRBD2	CASSRAGTSGNNEQFF	TGTGCCAGCAGTCGGGCCGGGACTAGCGGGAACAATGAGCAGTTCTTC
many	TRBJ2-7	TRBV30	TRBD1	CAWGWDTGVEQYF	TGTGCCTGGGGTTGGGACACAGGGGTCGAGCAGTACTTC
.	TRBJ2-3	TRBV6-6	.	CASSGTGTDTQYF	TGTGCCAGCAGCGGGACGGGCACAGATACGCAGTATTTT
once	TRBJ2-5	TRBV29-1	.	CSVRQGVQETQYF	TGCAGCGTTCGTCAGGGAGTCCAAGAGACCCAGTACTTC
.	TRBJ2-2	TRBV5-5	TRBD1	CASSGQGHTGELFF	TGTGCCAGCAGCGGACAGGGGCACACCGGGGAGCTGTTTTTT
once	TRBJ2-7	TRBV5-6	.	CASSQWGYEQYF	TGTGCCAGCAGCCAGTGGGGTTACGAGCAGTACTTC
.	TRBJ2-7	TRBV15	TRBD1	CATSRPGQGILHEQYF	TGTGCCACCAGCAGGCCGGGACAGGGGATACTCCACGAGCAGTACTTC
.	TRBJ1-6	TRBV5-4	.	CASSASSGTLNSPLHF	TGTGCCAGCAGCGCAAGCTCCGGGACCTTAAATTCACCCCTCCACTTT
.	TRBJ1-2	TRBV5-4	.	CASSFLGGNNYGYTF	TGTGCCAGCAGCTTTCTGGGAGGGAATAACTATGGCTACACCTTC
few	TRBJ2-5	TRBV18	TRBD1	CASSQGTGGETQYF	TGTGCCAGCTCACAAGGGACAGGGGGAGAGACCCAGTACTTC
.	TRBJ2-1	TRBV5-4	.	CASSLGSGSSYNEQFF	TGTGCCAGCAGCTTGGGTAGCGGTAGCTCCTACAATGAGCAGTTCTTC
.	TRBJ1-3	TRBV28	.	CASSFPMAGNTIYF	TGTGCCAGCAGTTTCCCCATGGCCGGAAACACCATATATTTT
.	TRBJ1-4	TRBV25-1	.	CASSEWANEKLFF	TGTGCCAGCAGTGAATGGGCTAATGAAAAACTGTTTTTT
.	TRBJ1-3	TRBV7-2	.	CASSLVSGNTIYF	TGTGCCAGCAGCTTAGTTTCTGGAAACACCATATATTTT
.	TRBJ1-6	TRBV2	.	CASTGQRSSYNSPLHF	TGTGCCAGCACCGGACAGAGGAGCTCCTATAATTCACCCCTCCACTTT
.	TRBJ1-2	TRBV30	.	CAWSVQDYGYTF	TGTGCCTGGAGTGTACAGGACTATGGCTACACCTTC
.	TRBJ2-5	TRBV14	.	CASSQWAGETQYF	TGTGCCAGCAGCCAATGGGCCGGAGAGACCCAGTACTTC